One TCR beta chain is described in this entry. What it recognizes is unknown. The data derive from a study of healthy donors' naive CD4 and CD8 T cells. Study-level results: Negatively charged CDR3s marked CD8+ lineage; positively charged CDR3s marked CD4+ lineage.

Starting from around 500 ng of total RNA, TCR libraries were made with linear amplification. TCRdb called the reads again in MiXCR, with one record for every CDR3 protein. The data hold approximately 180,000 distinct CDR3 sequences, with about 70% observed a single time. Deletions cut 2 bases from V and 6 bases from J, with 11 bases between. CDR3 length: 14 residues. Germline CDR1 LNHDA, CDR2 SQIVND (reference sequence). The source is a pool of human donors in good health; the sample pools cells from several healthy donors. The chain recombines TRBV19 with TRBJ2-1; unclear D gene. The sequenced sample consisted of naive CD4+ and CD8+ T cells sorted from blood, pooled from several donors. The CDR3 DNA reads TGTGCCAGTAGTATATCCCCTGTGGGCAATGAGCAGTTCTTC. Protein: CASSISPVGNEQFF.